This T cell receptor beta chain was identified in a study of CD8 T cells in ankylosing spondylitis. Notes on the study in general: What seemed typical of ankylosing spondylitis blood was a TCR beta motif built from several highly homologous variants.

This clonotype has only a few counts. The antigen remains undetermined. TCRdb passed the 5' RACE reads through MiXCR, listing each CDR3 protein once. The sample includes under 950,000 distinct CDR3 sequences, 19% of them seen just once. In germline, CDR1 is MNHEY, CDR2 SVGAGI. V lost 0 bases, J lost 7 bases, and 5 bases stayed unmatched. The CDR3 runs to 15 residues. The V call is TRBV6-5, the J call TRBJ1-4, with 7 bases aligning to TRBD1. Sequenced material: blood, either unsorted or a sorted T cell fraction (not recorded which). The receptor comes from a male donor with ankylosing spondylitis. The CDR3 reads CASSYSGQWSEKLFF. The CDR3 nucleotides read TGTGCCAGCAGTTACTCGGGACAGTGGAGTGAAAAACTGTTTTTT.